This T cell receptor (beta chain) was profiled in a study of cytomegalovirus exposure and HLA in healthy donors. Findings and limits, study-wide: Later analysis showed TCR association rates varying by HLA locus, highest for DRB1 and lowest for HLA-C. In all likelihood, a cluster of highly shared sequence variants was a sequencing artifact. A later analysis, which compared TCR beta chains of equal frequency, found the HLA-associated ones more clonally expanded. A link between a missense DCLRE1C variant and TCR beta V- and J-gene trimming emerged from a later analysis.

Amplification used 60 Vbeta primers and 13 Jbeta primers. Profiling relied on immunoSEQ multiplex PCR, and the TCRdb table lists in-frame clones only, not all of them. The table records around 300,000 clones, just under 85% of them present only once. With respect to this clone: Its cognate antigen is unknown.

Germline V gene data show CDR1 as SGHAT and CDR2 as FQDESV (reference sequence). This CDR3 has 19 residues. Germline trimming cut 3 bases from V and 8 bases from J; bases unmatched to any gene: 20. Material: PBMCs. The source of this sequence is a woman between 35 and 50 years old in good health and CMV-seropositive. This chain connects TRBV11-1 to TRBJ1-2, with 11 bases aligning to TRBD1. CDR3 amino acids: CASSFRADRGPYNGLGYTF. The CDR3 DNA reads TGTGCCAGCAGCTTCCGCGCGGACAGGGGGCCCTACAATGGACTGGGCTACACCTTC.